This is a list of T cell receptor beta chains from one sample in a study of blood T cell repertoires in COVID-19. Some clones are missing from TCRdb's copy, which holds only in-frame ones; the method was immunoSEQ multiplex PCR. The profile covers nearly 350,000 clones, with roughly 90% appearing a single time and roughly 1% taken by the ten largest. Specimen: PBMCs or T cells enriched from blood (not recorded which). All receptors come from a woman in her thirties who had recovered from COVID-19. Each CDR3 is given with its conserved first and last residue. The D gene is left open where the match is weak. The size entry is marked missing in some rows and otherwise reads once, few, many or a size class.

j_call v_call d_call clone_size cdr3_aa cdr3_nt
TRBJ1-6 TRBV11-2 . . CASSLDRSYSPLHF TGTGCCAGCAGCTTAGACAGATCTTATTCACCCCTCCACTTT
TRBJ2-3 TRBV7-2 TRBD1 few CASSLVWTGSTDTQYF TGTGCCAGCAGCTTAGTTTGGACAGGGAGCACAGATACGCAGTATTTT
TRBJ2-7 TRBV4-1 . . CASSQVSSNEQYF TGCGCCAGCAGCCAAGTGTCTAGCAACGAGCAGTACTTC
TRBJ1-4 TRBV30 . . CACNRATNEKLFF TGTGCCTGCAACAGGGCCACCAATGAAAAACTGTTTTTT
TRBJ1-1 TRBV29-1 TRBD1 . CSGGQGMNTEAFF TGCAGCGGAGGACAGGGCATGAACACTGAAGCTTTCTTT
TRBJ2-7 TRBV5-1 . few CASSLDMAGEQYF TGCGCCAGCAGCTTGGACATGGCCGGGGAGCAGTACTTC
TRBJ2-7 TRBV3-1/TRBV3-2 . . CASSQGWDSSYEQYF TGTGCCAGCAGCCAAGGTTGGGACTCATCCTACGAGCAGTACTTC
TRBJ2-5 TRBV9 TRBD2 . CASSAERGGQETQYF TGTGCCAGCAGCGCAGAGCGGGGGGGCCAAGAGACCCAGTACTTC
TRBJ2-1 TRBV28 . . CASSLIGARGFPGSNEQFF TGTGCCAGCAGTTTGATAGGGGCTCGGGGGTTTCCGGGCTCCAATGAGCAGTTCTTC
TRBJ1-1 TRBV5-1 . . CASNRGTGSLMNTEAFF TGCGCCAGCAACCGAGGCACAGGATCCTTAATGAACACTGAAGCTTTCTTT
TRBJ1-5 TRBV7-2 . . CASSPGRSNQPQHF TGTGCCAGCAGCCCCGGCAGGAGCAATCAGCCCCAGCATTTT
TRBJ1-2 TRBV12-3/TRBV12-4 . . CASSEGGPYTF TGTGCCAGCAGTGAAGGAGGTCCCTACACCTTC
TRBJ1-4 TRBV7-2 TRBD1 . CASSRSGTANEKLFF TGTGCCAGCAGCAGATCCGGGACAGCTAATGAAAAACTGTTTTTT
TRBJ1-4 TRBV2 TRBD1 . CATRRTGGTTNEKLFF TGTGCCACCCGGCGGACAGGGGGAACAACTAATGAAAAACTGTTTTTT
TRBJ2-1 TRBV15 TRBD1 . CATSGQGMINEQFF TGTGCCACCAGCGGACAGGGGATGATTAATGAGCAGTTCTTC
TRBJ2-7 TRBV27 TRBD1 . CASSGRGRGEQYF TGTGCCAGCAGTGGCAGGGGGCGAGGAGAGCAGTACTTC
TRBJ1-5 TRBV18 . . CASSPNTGTPDQPQHF TGTGCCAGCTCACCAAACACAGGCACCCCGGATCAGCCCCAGCATTTT
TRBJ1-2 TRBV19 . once CASSGPLRVGGYTF TGTGCCAGTAGTGGGCCGTTGAGGGTTGGAGGCTACACCTTC
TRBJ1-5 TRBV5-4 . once CASSSDRYGQPQHF TGTGCCAGCAGCTCAGACAGGTATGGTCAGCCCCAGCATTTT
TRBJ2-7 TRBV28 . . CASPKIGTSTYEQYF TGTGCCAGCCCGAAGATAGGGACATCAACCTACGAGCAGTACTTC
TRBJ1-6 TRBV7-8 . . CASSLAGLVGPSYNSPLHF TGTGCCAGCAGCTTAGCCGGGTTGGTGGGGCCATCCTATAATTCACCCCTCCACTTT
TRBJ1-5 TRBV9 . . CASSRKGGNQPQHF TGTGCCAGCAGCCGGAAAGGGGGAAATCAGCCCCAGCATTTT
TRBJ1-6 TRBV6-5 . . CASSYSARGNSPLHF TGTGCCAGCAGTTACTCAGCCAGGGGTAATTCACCCCTCCACTTT
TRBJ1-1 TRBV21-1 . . CASSSWWRQWGMERNTEAFF TGTGCCAGCAGCTCCTGGTGGAGACAGTGGGGAATGGAGAGGAACACTGAAGCTTTCTTT
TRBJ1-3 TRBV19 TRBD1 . CASRSPGQLSGNTIYF TGTGCCAGTAGGAGCCCGGGACAGCTCTCTGGAAACACCATATATTTT
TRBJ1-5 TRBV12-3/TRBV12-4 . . CASTNRAGQPQHF TGTGCCAGCACGAACAGGGCAGGACAGCCCCAGCATTTT
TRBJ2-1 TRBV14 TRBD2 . CASSPLRGNNNEQFF TGTGCCAGCAGTCCCCTGCGGGGGAACAACAATGAGCAGTTCTTC
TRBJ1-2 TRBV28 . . CASSTTTRTRVYGYTF TGTGCCAGCAGCACCACCACGCGGACCAGGGTATATGGCTACACCTTC
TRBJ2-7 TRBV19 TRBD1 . CASSIITGATYEQYF TGTGCCAGTAGTATAATTACAGGGGCTACCTACGAGCAGTACTTC
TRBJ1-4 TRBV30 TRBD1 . CAWSWNRGANEKLFF TGTGCCTGGAGCTGGAACAGGGGAGCTAATGAAAAACTGTTTTTT
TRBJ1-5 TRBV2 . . CASTQGGGGNQPQHF TGTGCCAGCACCCAAGGCGGGGGCGGCAATCAGCCCCAGCATTTT
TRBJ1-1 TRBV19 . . CASSIEGTNTEAFF TGTGCCAGTAGTATAGAAGGGACTAACACTGAAGCTTTCTTT
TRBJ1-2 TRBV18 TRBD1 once CASSPLFAPGQGANYGYTF TGTGCCAGCTCACCACTTTTTGCGCCAGGACAGGGAGCTAACTATGGCTACACCTTC
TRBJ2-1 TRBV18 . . CASSPLDSFSYNEQFF TGTGCCAGCTCGCCACTTGACAGTTTCTCCTACAATGAGCAGTTCTTC
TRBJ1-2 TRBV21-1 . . CASSKAETGYGYTF TGTGCCAGCAGCAAAGCTGAGACAGGGTATGGCTACACCTTC
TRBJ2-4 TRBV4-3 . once CASSQDAGTYKNIQYF TGCGCCAGCAGCCAAGATGCAGGAACTTACAAAAACATTCAGTACTTC
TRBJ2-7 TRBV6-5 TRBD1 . CASSPGTGIYEQYF TGTGCCAGCAGTCCCGGGACAGGGATCTACGAGCAGTACTTC
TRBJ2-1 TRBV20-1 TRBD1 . CSASGAGGFYNEQFF TGCAGTGCTAGTGGGGCAGGGGGTTTCTACAATGAGCAGTTCTTC
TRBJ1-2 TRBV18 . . CASSPRTGTYGYTF TGTGCCAGCTCACCACGAACAGGGACCTATGGCTACACCTTC
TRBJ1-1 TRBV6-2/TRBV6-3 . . CASSWGGNTEAFF TGTGCCAGCAGTTGGGGGGGGAACACTGAAGCTTTCTTT
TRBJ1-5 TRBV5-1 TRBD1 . CASSLTRADRADNQPQHF TGCGCCAGCAGCTTGACTAGGGCCGACAGGGCTGATAATCAGCCCCAGCATTTT
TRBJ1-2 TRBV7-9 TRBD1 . CASSAVTTGQGYGYTF TGTGCCAGCAGCGCCGTGACGACGGGACAGGGGTATGGCTACACCTTC
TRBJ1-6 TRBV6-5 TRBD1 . CASRGQGGHNSPLHF TGTGCCAGCAGAGGGCAAGGGGGCCATAATTCACCCCTCCACTTT
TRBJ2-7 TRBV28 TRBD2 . CASRTGGQGFTAEQYF TGTGCCAGCAGGACGGGAGGGCAGGGTTTCACGGCCGAGCAGTACTTC
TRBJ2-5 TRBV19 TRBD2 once CASSMGAGGLFQETQYF TGTGCCAGTAGTATGGGAGCGGGGGGCCTATTCCAAGAGACCCAGTACTTC
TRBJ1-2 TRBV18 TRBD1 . CASSPQKTGLNYGYTF TGTGCCAGCTCACCCCAAAAGACAGGGCTAAACTATGGCTACACCTTC
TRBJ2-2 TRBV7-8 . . CASSLVGRGYPGELFF TGTGCCAGCAGCTTAGTAGGCCGAGGATACCCCGGGGAGCTGTTTTTT
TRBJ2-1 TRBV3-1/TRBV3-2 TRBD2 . CASSPSRGLAGVHSYNEQFF TGTGCCAGCAGCCCCTCGCGGGGACTAGCGGGGGTCCACTCCTACAATGAGCAGTTCTTC
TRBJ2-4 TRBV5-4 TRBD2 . CASSPAGLESNIQYF TGTGCCAGCAGCCCCGCGGGACTAGAGTCAAACATTCAGTACTTC
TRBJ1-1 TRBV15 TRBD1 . CATSRAGTGDTEAFF TGTGCCACCAGCAGAGCCGGGACAGGGGATACTGAAGCTTTCTTT
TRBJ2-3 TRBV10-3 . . CAISVVTGVPDTQYF TGTGCCATCAGTGTAGTAACGGGGGTCCCAGATACGCAGTATTTT
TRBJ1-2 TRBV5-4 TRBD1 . CASSYDRGNYGYTF TGTGCCAGCAGCTATGACAGGGGTAACTATGGCTACACCTTC
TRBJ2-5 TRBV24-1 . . CATSDLTEETQYF TGTGCCACCAGTGATTTGACTGAAGAGACCCAGTACTTC
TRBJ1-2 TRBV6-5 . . CASSRTALTNYGYTF TGTGCCAGCAGCCGGACAGCCCTCACTAACTATGGCTACACCTTC
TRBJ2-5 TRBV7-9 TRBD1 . CASSQPVGGQGPGQTQYF TGTGCCAGCAGCCAACCCGTGGGGGGACAGGGTCCTGGACAGACCCAGTACTTC